This entry concerns a single TCR beta chain. Some clones are missing from TCRdb's copy, which holds only in-frame ones; the method was immunoSEQ multiplex PCR. The sample lists 100,000 to 140,000 clones, 92% occurring once. V was shortened by 4 bases and J by 1 base, with 19 bases between the two germline ends. This CDR3 is 17 amino acids long. Germline-derived CDR1 and CDR2 are SGHTA and FQGTGA. The data derive from a study of T cell changes during pregnancy in multiple sclerosis. This clonotype originated in a female donor in good health, enrolled as a control in a pregnancy study. The chain recombines TRBV7-3 with TRBJ1-1; maybe TRBD1 (6 bases). The material sequenced was peripheral blood, taken in the third trimester of pregnancy. The CDR3 DNA sequence: TGTGCCAGCAGCTCAACCAGGACCGGGACAAAGAACACTGAAGCTTTCTTT. Translating it yields CASSSTRTGTKNTEAFF.